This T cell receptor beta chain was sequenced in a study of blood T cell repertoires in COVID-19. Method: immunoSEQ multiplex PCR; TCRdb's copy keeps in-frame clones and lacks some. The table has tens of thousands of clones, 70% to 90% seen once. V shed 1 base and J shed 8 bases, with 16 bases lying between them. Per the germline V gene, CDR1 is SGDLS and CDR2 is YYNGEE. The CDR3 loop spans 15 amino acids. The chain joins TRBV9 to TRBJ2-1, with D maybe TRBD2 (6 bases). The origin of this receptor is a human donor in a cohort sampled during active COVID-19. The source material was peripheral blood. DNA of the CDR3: TGTGCCAGCAGCGTATCGGGAGACTTTTGGGATGAGCAGTTCTTC. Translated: CASSVSGDFWDEQFF.